Listed below are T cell receptor beta chains from one sample, sequenced in a study of identical twins. TCRdb called the 5' RACE reads again in MiXCR, with one record for every CDR3 protein. The table records 1.5 million to 2 million distinct CDR3 sequences, under 35% of them present only once. Sequencing was carried out using cord blood. These receptors originate from a newborn girl in good health. The CDR3 runs from the conserved cysteine through the conserved F or W. The D gene is left open where the match is weak. The size of a clone is reported for some rows only, either as once, few or many, or as a class for expanded clones.

j_call clone_size v_call d_call cdr3_aa cdr3_nt
TRBJ2-5 - TRBV5-6 TRBD1 CASSHLTGTGQETQYF TGTGCCAGCAGCCATCTAACCGGGACAGGACAAGAGACCCAGTACTTC
TRBJ2-3 - TRBV15 TRBD2 CATSRVYREGTDTQYF TGTGCCACCAGCAGAGTGTATCGGGAGGGTACAGATACGCAGTATTTT
TRBJ2-7 - TRBV28 - CASWDGSSYEQYF TGTGCCAGCTGGGACGGGAGCTCCTACGAGCAGTACTTC
TRBJ2-5 few TRBV7-8 - CASSLFREPQETQYF TGTGCCAGCAGCTTATTCAGGGAGCCCCAAGAGACCCAGTACTTC
TRBJ1-1 - TRBV9 - CASSPRGGSEAFF TGTGCCAGCAGCCCAAGAGGTGGCTCTGAAGCTTTCTTT
TRBJ2-1 - TRBV27 TRBD1 CASSLTTGVINEQFF TGTGCCAGCAGCCTAACTACAGGGGTCATCAATGAGCAGTTCTTC
TRBJ1-4 - TRBV18 - CASSPGGFYQLFF TGTGCCAGCTCACCAGGGGGATTTTACCAACTGTTTTTT
TRBJ2-1 few TRBV14 TRBD1 CASSQTGGGTYNEQFF TGTGCCAGCAGCCAAACAGGGGGCGGAACCTACAATGAGCAGTTCTTC
TRBJ1-2 - TRBV21-1 - CASSKRVDRGLIQDGHTF TGTGCCAGCAGCAAAAGGGTTGACAGGGGCCTCATCCAGGACGGCCACACCTTC
TRBJ1-6 - TRBV6-4 - CASSDSTFGGSPPHF TGTGCCAGCAGTGACTCAACTTTCGGAGGTTCACCCCCCCACTTT
TRBJ1-1 few TRBV12-3/TRBV12-4 - CASSSRRGPNTEAFF TGTGCCAGCAGTTCACGACGGGGGCCGAACACTGAAGCTTTCTTT
TRBJ2-1 few TRBV6-1 TRBD2 CASSPARGTRSYNEQFF TGTGCCAGCAGCCCGGCGCGTGGGACTAGGTCCTACAATGAGCAGTTCTTC
TRBJ2-3 - TRBV6-5 - CASSHLSDTQYF TGTGCCAGCAGTCATTTATCAGATACGCAGTATTTT
TRBJ1-1 - TRBV5-1 - CASSLAFPRDTEAFF TGCGCCAGCAGCTTGGCCTTTCCAAGGGACACTGAAGCTTTCTTT
TRBJ2-1 few TRBV3-1 TRBD2 CASSPPLLAGANEQFF TGTGCCAGCAGCCCACCCCTGCTAGCGGGAGCGAATGAGCAGTTCTTC
TRBJ1-5 - TRBV27 - CASSLFSGQGNQPQHF TGTGCCAGCAGTTTATTTTCCGGGCAGGGGAATCAGCCCCAGCATTTT
TRBJ2-7 once TRBV12-3/TRBV12-4 TRBD2 CASSLGTSGSWGREQYF TGTGCCAGCAGTTTAGGGACTAGCGGGAGCTGGGGACGGGAGCAGTACTTC
TRBJ1-3 - TRBV12-3/TRBV12-4 - CASTESGVSGNTIYF TGTGCCAGCACCGAATCGGGGGTGTCTGGAAACACCATATATTTT
TRBJ1-5 few TRBV7-2 - CASSLAFTENQPQHF TGTGCCAGCAGCTTAGCTTTTACCGAGAATCAGCCCCAGCATTTT
TRBJ1-2 few TRBV5-8 - CASSLAPGEKGYTF TGTGCCAGCAGCTTGGCTCCAGGGGAAAAAGGCTACACCTTC
TRBJ1-2 few TRBV9 TRBD1 CASSVYPTGDYGYTF TGTGCCAGCAGCGTTTACCCCACAGGGGACTATGGCTACACCTTC
TRBJ2-7 - TRBV20-1 - CSARGRLVHYEQYF TGCAGTGCTAGAGGCCGACTAGTCCACTACGAGCAGTACTTC